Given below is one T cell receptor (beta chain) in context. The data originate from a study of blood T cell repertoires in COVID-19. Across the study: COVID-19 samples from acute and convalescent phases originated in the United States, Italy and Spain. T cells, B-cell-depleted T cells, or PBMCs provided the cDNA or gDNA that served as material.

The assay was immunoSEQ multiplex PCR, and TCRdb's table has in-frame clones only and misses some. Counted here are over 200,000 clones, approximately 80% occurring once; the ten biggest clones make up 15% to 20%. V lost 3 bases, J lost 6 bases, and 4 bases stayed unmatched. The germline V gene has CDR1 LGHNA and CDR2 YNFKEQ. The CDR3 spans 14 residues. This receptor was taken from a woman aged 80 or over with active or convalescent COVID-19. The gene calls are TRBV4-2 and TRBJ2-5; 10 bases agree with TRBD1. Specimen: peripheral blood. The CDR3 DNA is TGTGCCAGCAGCCAGGGGACAGGGGTCCAGACCCAGTACTTC. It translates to CASSQGTGVQTQYF.